This T cell receptor beta chain was recovered during a study of somatic mutations in cytotoxic T cells in rheumatoid arthritis. Overall study context: Each patient's diagnosis was followed right away by a blood draw (30 ml EDTA), before any treatment. The study, taken as a whole, reports: Within the rheumatoid arthritis patients, CD8+ clonality went up as age increased (Spearman r of about 0.49). The same was not true of the healthy controls.

Source study methods: Patient CD8+ clones bigger than 1% seldom lined up with published virus-specific TCRB sequences. Using immunoSEQ multiplex PCR, the repertoire was profiled, and TCRdb retains in-frame clones only, with some absent. V and J calls and clone size are given by that table; D and trimming were obtained from the DNA. The sample includes about 15,000 clones, 65% to 80% of them seen just once. This clone has more than one count but fewer than ten. Its specificity is unknown. Positively selected by magnetic beads, CD4+ and CD8+ cells were purity-checked by flow cytometry. The CDR3 has 12 residues. CDR1 and CDR2 (germline): LNHDA, SQIVND (reference sequence). V was cut by 5 bases and J by 3 bases, with 8 bases left in between.

The V and J genes are TRBV19 and TRBJ2-7; TRBD2 might be the D (6 bases). The sample comprised CD8+ T cells sorted from blood. The receptor comes from an adult with rheumatoid arthritis. CDR3 sequence reads: CASSGGLYEQYF. In nucleotides, the CDR3 is TGTGCCAGTAGTGGGGGACTCTACGAGCAGTACTTC.